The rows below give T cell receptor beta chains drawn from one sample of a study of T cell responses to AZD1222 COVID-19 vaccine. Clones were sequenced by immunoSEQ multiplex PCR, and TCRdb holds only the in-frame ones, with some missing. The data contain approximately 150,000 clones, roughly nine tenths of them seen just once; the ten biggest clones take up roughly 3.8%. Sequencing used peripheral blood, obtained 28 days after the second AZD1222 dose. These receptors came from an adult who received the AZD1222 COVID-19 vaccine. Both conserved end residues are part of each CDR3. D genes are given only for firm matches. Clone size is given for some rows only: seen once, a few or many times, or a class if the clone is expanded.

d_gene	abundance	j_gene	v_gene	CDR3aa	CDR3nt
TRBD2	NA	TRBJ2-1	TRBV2	CASSEYGRENRFF	TGTGCCAGCAGTGAATACGGGCGGGAGAACCGGTTCTTC
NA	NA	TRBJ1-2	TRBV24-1	CATSGVLGTGGYTF	TGTGCCACCAGTGGAGTACTGGGGACGGGAGGCTACACCTTC
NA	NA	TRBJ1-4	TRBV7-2	CASSPATDVGEKLFF	TGTGCCAGCAGCCCAGCGACAGACGTGGGGGAAAAACTGTTTTTT
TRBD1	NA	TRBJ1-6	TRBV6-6	CASSYGTGNSPLHF	TGTGCCAGCAGTTACGGGACAGGGAATTCACCCCTCCACTTT
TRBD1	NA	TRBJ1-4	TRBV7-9	CASSKGQPNEKLFF	TGTGCCAGCAGTAAGGGACAGCCAAATGAAAAACTGTTTTTT
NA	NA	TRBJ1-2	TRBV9	CASSVGASYGYTF	TGTGCCAGCAGCGTAGGCGCGAGCTATGGCTACACCTTC
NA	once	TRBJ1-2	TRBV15	CATSKGRTFFGYTF	TGTGCCACCAGTAAGGGACGGACCTTTTTTGGCTACACCTTC
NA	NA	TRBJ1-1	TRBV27	CASSGWNTEAFF	TGTGCCAGCAGTGGGTGGAACACTGAAGCTTTCTTT
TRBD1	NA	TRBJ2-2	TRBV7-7	CASSPGTGANTGELFF	TGTGCTAGCAGCCCCGGGACAGGGGCGAACACCGGGGAGCTGTTTTTT
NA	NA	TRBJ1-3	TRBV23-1	CASDTVGGSGNTIYF	TGCGCCAGCGACACCGTAGGGGGCTCTGGAAACACCATATATTTT
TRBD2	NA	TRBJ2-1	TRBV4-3	CASSSLAGGVGIGEQFF	TGCGCCAGCAGTTCACTAGCGGGAGGAGTTGGGATAGGGGAGCAGTTCTTC
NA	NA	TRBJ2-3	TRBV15	CATSRRSGLGGDTQYF	TGTGCCACCAGCAGACGTAGCGGTCTTGGGGGAGATACGCAGTATTTT
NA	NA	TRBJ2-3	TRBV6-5	CASRKGAGSTDTQYF	TGTGCCAGCAGGAAAGGGGCAGGGAGCACAGATACGCAGTATTTT
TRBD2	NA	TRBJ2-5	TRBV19	CASSIDLAGETYQYF	TGTGCCAGTAGTATAGACCTAGCGGGAGAGACGTACCAGTACTTC